Reported below is one TCR beta chain. Antigen unknown. The data are from a study of OX40 agonist ivuxolimab in advanced cancers. About the study: Among those enrolled, mean age was about 62 years (range about 23 to 79) and approximately 83% were male. Study outcomes and limitations: Still undetermined is the antigen specificity of the expanded peripheral T cells.

TCRdb's copy holds only in-frame clones and misses some; the assay was immunoSEQ multiplex PCR. The sample contains more than 60,000 clones, approximately 94% of which appear only once. From germline, CDR1 is SEHNR and CDR2 FQNEAQ (reference sequence). The CDR3 runs to 12 residues. J lost 6 bases, V lost 5 bases, and 4 bases had no gene match. Sequenced material: CD4+ or CD8+ T cells sorted from blood, taken in a trial of the OX40 agonist ivuxolimab. The TCR comes from an adult with an advanced solid tumor such as melanoma, head and neck, liver or kidney cancer. This sequence joins TRBV7-9 and TRBJ2-7; 7 nucleotides agree with TRBD1. The CDR3 DNA follows: TGTGCCAGCAGCCCAAACAGGGGCGAGCAGTACTTC. This codes for CASSPNRGEQYF.